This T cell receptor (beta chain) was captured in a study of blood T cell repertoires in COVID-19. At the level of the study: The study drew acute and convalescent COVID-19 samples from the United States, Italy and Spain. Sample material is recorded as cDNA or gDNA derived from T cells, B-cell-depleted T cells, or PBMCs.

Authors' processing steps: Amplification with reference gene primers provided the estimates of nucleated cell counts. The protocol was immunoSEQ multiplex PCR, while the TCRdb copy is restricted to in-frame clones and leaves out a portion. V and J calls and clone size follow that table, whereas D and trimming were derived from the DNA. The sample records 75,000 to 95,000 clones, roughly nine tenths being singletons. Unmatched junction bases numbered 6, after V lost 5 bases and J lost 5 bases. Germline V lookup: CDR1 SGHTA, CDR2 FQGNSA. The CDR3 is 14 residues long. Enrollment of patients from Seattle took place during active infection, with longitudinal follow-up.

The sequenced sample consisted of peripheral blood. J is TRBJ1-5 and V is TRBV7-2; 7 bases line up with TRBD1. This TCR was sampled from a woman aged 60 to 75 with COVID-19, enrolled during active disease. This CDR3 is CASSPRGPDQPQHF. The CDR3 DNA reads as TGTGCCAGCAGCCCGAGGGGGCCGGATCAGCCCCAGCATTTT.